The 8 T cell receptor beta chains below come from one sample, sequenced in a study of T cell responses to AZD1222 COVID-19 vaccine. Sequenced by immunoSEQ multiplex PCR; TCRdb stores in-frame clones only, minus some. The data show about 95,000 clones, with roughly nine tenths seen just once and about 3.7% held by the top ten. Here the sequenced sample was peripheral blood, taken on day 0 of AZD1222 vaccination. These receptors were taken from an adult in good health.

V is TRBV25-1 and J is TRBJ1-4, with 8 nucleotides matching TRBD1. Germline CDR1 is MGHDK and CDR2 is SYGVNS. The CDR3 has 18 residues. J gave up 8 bases and V 7 bases, and 21 bases lay outside the gene matches. The CDR3 protein is CASMDVGTGPIKGEKLFF. Written as DNA, the CDR3 is TGTGCCAGCATGGATGTCGGGACAGGCCCAATTAAAGGGGAAAAACTGTTTTTT.

The rearrangement uses TRBV5-1 and TRBJ2-7, with D possibly called TRBD1 or TRBD2 (5 bases each). CDR3 length: 14 amino acids. With 5 bases removed from V and 1 base from J, the gap between germline ends came to 13 bases. Looked up from germline, CDR1 is SGHRS and CDR2 is YFSETQ. DNA for the CDR3: TGCGCCAGCAGGAAGGTGGGGGAGTCCTACGAGCAGTACTTC. It encodes CASRKVGESYEQYF.

The genes are TRBV9 and TRBJ1-1; D not resolved. Trimming took 4 bases from V and 4 from J, leaving 5 bases between them. There are 11 residues in the CDR3. Germline V gives CDR1 SGDLS, CDR2 YYNGEE. CDR3 DNA sequence: TGTGCCAGCAGCTCTGGCACTGAAGCTTTCTTT. Residues: CASSSGTEAFF.

J is TRBJ1-6 and V is TRBV2; D may be TRBD1 (5 bases). Looked up from germline, CDR1 is SNHLY and CDR2 is FYNNEI. Trimming removed 4 bases at V and 8 bases at J, with 9 bases between. This CDR3 is 13 amino acids long. CDR3 protein: CASSGAGYSPLHF. CDR3 sequence (DNA): TGTGCCAGCAGTGGGGCAGGGTATTCACCCCTCCACTTT.

This chain links TRBV7-9 with TRBJ1-2; the D gene is possibly TRBD1 (6 bases). CDR3 length: 12 amino acids. Germline values: CDR1 SEHNR, CDR2 FQNEAQ (reference sequence). Trimming took 6 bases from V and 5 from J, leaving 10 bases between them. The CDR3 reads CASSTTGYGYTF. DNA for the CDR3: TGTGCCAGCAGTACTACAGGGTATGGCTACACCTTC.

V is TRBV5-1 and J is TRBJ2-1; no definite D call. CDR3 length: 12 amino acids. Germline V gene sequence: CDR1 SGHRS, CDR2 YFSETQ. V dropped 2 bases and J dropped 7 bases, with 7 bases sitting between them. The CDR3 region has the DNA TGCGCCAGCAGCTTTCTGGGTAATGAGCAGTTCTTC. Its translation is CASSFLGNEQFF.

The rearrangement joins TRBV7-9 to TRBJ2-6; D is uncertain. Trimming took off 2 bases at V and 0 bases at J, with 11 bases between the two ends. The CDR3 length is 17 residues. Germline V CDR1 and CDR2: SEHNR, FQNEAQ (reference sequence). Written as DNA, the CDR3 is TGTGCCAGCAGCTTAATGGGCACGAACTCTGGGGCCAACGTCCTGACTTTC. It yields the protein CASSLMGTNSGANVLTF.

The V and J genes are TRBV28 and TRBJ2-7; 11 bases are a match to TRBD2. Germline assignment: CDR1 MDHEN and CDR2 SYDVKM. The trim removed 5 bases at V and 3 bases at J, leaving 3 bases unmatched. CDR3 length equals 14 residues. CDR3 in amino acids: CASSLAGGVYEQYF. In nucleotides, the CDR3 is TGTGCCAGCAGTCTAGCGGGGGGCGTCTACGAGCAGTACTTC.